The 19 T cell receptor beta chains presented below share a single source sample, sequenced in a study of cytomegalovirus exposure and HLA in healthy donors. TCRdb's table, derived via immunoSEQ multiplex PCR, lists solely in-frame clones and lacks some. Of 110,000 or so clones in the sample, more than 75% were seen once. The specimen was PBMCs. These TCRs come from a woman in her 30s in good health and CMV-seronegative.

The chain uses TRBV12-1 and TRBJ1-3; the DNA was not used to check the table's D call, TRBD1. TRBV12-1 represents a pseudogene. This CDR3 spans 16 amino acids. The CDR3 DNA reads as TGTGCCAGCAGCGACGGAAGACAGATCTCTGGAAACACCATATATTTT. Translating gives CASSDGRQISGNTIYF.

V gene TRBV7-6 combines with J gene TRBJ2-5; TRBD2 agrees at 11 bases. The germline V gene has CDR1 SGHVS and CDR2 FNYEAQ. This CDR3 is 13 amino acids long. V was clipped by 5 bases and J by 7 bases; unmatched bases: 3. The CDR3 nucleotides read TGTGCCAGCAGCCCGACTAGCGGGGTGACCCAGTACTTC. Translated: CASSPTSGVTQYF.

On this clone itself: Being one base from a much bigger clone, this may be a read error. V gene TRBV12-5 combines with J gene TRBJ2-7, with D perhaps matching TRBD2 (5 bases). The CDR3 is 13 amino acids. The germline CDR1 and CDR2 sequences are LGHNT and FRNRAP. The CDR3 region has the DNA TGTGTTAGTGGTTTGGTTCGGGGAAACGAGCAGTACTTC. Protein: CVSGLVRGNEQYF.

CDR3 region: CASSLVVAGLSTDTQYF. For the CDR3, the DNA is TGCGCCAGCAGCTTGGTGGTAGCGGGACTAAGCACAGATACGCAGTATTTT. The chain couples TRBV5-1 to TRBJ2-3; 8 positions match TRBD2. The V segment lost 0 bases and the J segment 0 bases; nucleotides outside the gene matches: 6. The CDR3 extends over 17 amino acids. Germline V CDR1 and CDR2: SGHRS, YFSETQ.

The J gene is TRBJ2-7, the V gene TRBV6-5; possible D gene TRBD1, 5 bases. Germline CDR1 and CDR2: MNHEY and SVGAGI. V dropped 6 bases and J dropped 2 bases, with 11 bases sitting between them. This CDR3 is 13 amino acids long. The CDR3 DNA follows: TGTGCCAGCAGCCCAGGCAGGGCCTACGAGCAGTACTTC. Its translation: CASSPGRAYEQYF.

This clone was counted between two and nine times. V is TRBV19 and J is TRBJ2-5; 9 bases fit TRBD1. This CDR3 has 16 amino acids. Germline loops: CDR1 LNHDA, CDR2 SQIVND (reference sequence). The V and J ends lost 2 bases and 4 bases, in that order; junction bases with no gene match: 8. This CDR3 reads CASSISAQGAAETQYF. CDR3 DNA: TGTGCCAGTAGTATAAGTGCACAGGGGGCGGCAGAGACCCAGTACTTC.

The rearrangement joins TRBV9 to TRBJ2-4; TRBD2 is a possible D gene (6 bases). V gave up 4 bases and J gave up 7 bases, with 18 bases separating them. Germline V gives CDR1 SGDLS, CDR2 YYNGEE. The length of the CDR3 is 15 residues. The CDR3 loop is CASSPSGVPENIQYF. CDR3 nucleotides: TGTGCCAGCAGCCCCTCGGGGGTCCCGGAGAACATTCAGTACTTC. The full variable domain, completed using reference TRBV9 and TRBJ2-4, is DSGVTQTPKHLITATGQRVTLRCSPRSGDLSVYWYQQSLDQGLQFLIQYYNGEERAKGNILERFSAQQFPDLHSELNLSSLELGDSALYFCASSPSGVPENIQYFGAGTRLSVL.

This clone is labeled as medium-sized. The J gene is TRBJ1-3, the V gene TRBV11-2; D remains unclear. The CDR3 has 14 residues. Per germline, CDR1 SGHAT and CDR2 FQNNGV. Trimming stripped 4 bases from V and 3 bases from J, with 10 bases between. CDR3 residues: CASSSTRGGNTIYF. The CDR3 DNA reads TGTGCCAGCAGCTCGACTCGGGGTGGAAACACCATATATTTT. Full variable domain (remainder filled in from reference TRBV11-2 and TRBJ1-3): EAGVAQSPRYKIIEKRQSVAFWCNPISGHATLYWYQQILGQGPKLLIQFQNNGVVDDSQLPKDRFSAERLKGVDSTLKIQPAKLEDSAVYLCASSSTRGGNTIYFGEGSWLTVV.

The CDR3: CASSVEDSSTDTQYF. The DNA of the CDR3 is TGTGCCAGCAGCGTAGAGGACAGCAGCACAGATACGCAGTATTTT. The V call is TRBV7-6, the J call TRBJ2-3; the D gene is possibly TRBD1 (6 bases). This CDR3 contains 15 residues. Per germline, CDR1 SGHVS and CDR2 FNYEAQ. The V end lost 5 bases, the J end lost 0 bases, and 12 bases lay between the germline ends.

The J gene is TRBJ1-6, the V gene TRBV7-2; no firm D call. This CDR3 is 13 amino acids long. Germline CDR1 is SGHTA and CDR2 is FQGNSA. With 2 bases removed from V and 7 bases from J, the gap between germline ends came to 6 bases. CDR3 in amino acids: CASSLLQNSPLHF. The CDR3 nucleotides are TGTGCCAGCAGCTTATTACAGAATTCACCCCTCCACTTT.

V gene TRBV5-6 combines with J gene TRBJ2-3; the match to TRBD2 covers 8 bases. With V trimmed by 5 bases and J by 1 base, 6 bases remained unmatched. This CDR3 has 15 residues. From germline, CDR1 is SGHDT and CDR2 YYEEEE. The CDR3 bases are TGTGCCAGCAGTCCTAGGCGGGGGGGCACAGATACGCAGTATTTT. It is translated as CASSPRRGGTDTQYF.

The V and J genes are TRBV6-5 and TRBJ1-2; 8 bases are a match to TRBD1. The CDR3 length is 15 residues. Per the germline V gene, CDR1 is MNHEY and CDR2 is SVGAGI. Trimming took 0 bases from V and 3 from J; bases not matched to a gene: 3. CDR3 in DNA: TGTGCCAGCAGTTACTCGTCAGGGGGCGACTATGGCTACACCTTC. Translation gives CASSYSSGGDYGYTF.

This CDR3 is CASSYRWAGSDTQYF. Here the CDR3 DNA reads TGTGCCAGCAGTTATAGATGGGCGGGGTCAGATACGCAGTATTTT. The chain links TRBV2 to TRBJ2-3; D is possibly TRBD2 (6 bases). The CDR3 is 15 residues long. Germline CDR1 is SNHLY and CDR2 is FYNNEI. V was clipped by 5 bases and J by 4 bases, with 16 bases between them.

The chain combines TRBV4-3 with TRBJ2-1; 7 nucleotides align to TRBD2. Losses at the gene ends were 3 bases for V and 9 bases for J; bases not matched to a gene: 8. Germline-derived CDR1 and CDR2 are LGHNA and YSLEER. The CDR3 covers 14 residues. The CDR3 nucleotides are TGCGCCAGCAGCCACCGGGGGGTACGAGGTGAGCAGTTCTTC. Translation gives CASSHRGVRGEQFF.

This chain links TRBV27 with TRBJ2-7; D remains unclear. The CDR3 spans 11 residues. Trimming removed 8 bases from V and 4 bases from J, with 9 bases in between. CDR1 is MNHEY, CDR2 SMNVEV, per germline (reference sequence). As DNA, the CDR3 is TGTGCCAGCGGCCTTTTATACGAGCAGTACTTC. Amino acids: CASGLLYEQYF.

The chain uses TRBV2 and TRBJ2-4, with 7 bases identical to TRBD2. CDR3 length equals 15 residues. Trimming removed 7 bases from V and 6 bases from J; junction bases left unmatched: 12. Germline V gene sequence: CDR1 SNHLY, CDR2 FYNNEI. The CDR3: CASTRLASRPNIQYF. In DNA, the CDR3 is TGTGCCAGCACCAGACTAGCTTCCCGACCAAACATTCAGTACTTC.

The rearrangement joins TRBV6-1 to TRBJ2-2, with D possibly matching TRBD2 (6 bases). From germline, CDR1 is MNHNS and CDR2 SASEGT. V lost 8 bases to trimming and J lost 0 bases, with 10 bases between them. The CDR3 is 14 residues long. The chain's CDR3 is CASPGLPNTGELFF. Here the CDR3 DNA reads TGTGCCAGCCCGGGACTTCCGAACACCGGGGAGCTGTTTTTT.

The chain combines TRBV4-3 with TRBJ2-5, with a weak D call TRBD1 (5 bases). Deletions cut 4 bases from V and 0 bases from J, with 12 bases between. The CDR3 is made up of 15 amino acids. Germline CDR1 and CDR2: LGHNA and YSLEER. DNA for the CDR3: TGCGCCAGCAGCCTTGACAGAACGCACCAAGAGACCCAGTACTTC. As protein: CASSLDRTHQETQYF.

The V call is TRBV7-6, the J call TRBJ2-7; D ambiguous. CDR3 length: 16 amino acids. From germline, CDR1 is SGHVS and CDR2 FNYEAQ. Trimming stripped 1 base from V and 0 bases from J, with 13 bases between. The CDR3 DNA follows: TGTGCCAGCAGCTTAGGGTCCGCAGGCGCCTCCTACGAGCAGTACTTC. Amino acids: CASSLGSAGASYEQYF.